A selection of T cell receptor beta chains follows, all from one sample in a study of T-cell reconstitution after alpha-beta-depleted transplantation in children. A single record per CDR3 protein comes from TCRdb applying MiXCR to the PCR reads. The table includes 300,000 to 400,000 distinct CDR3 sequences, around 15% detected once. This specimen consisted of PBMCs, mostly from graft donor cells, obtained 360 days after TCRalphabeta/CD19-depleted stem cell transplant. The source of these receptors is a male patient between 2 and 15 years old who had a stem cell transplant for acute lymphoblastic leukemia, so the T cells may come from the graft donor. The CDR3 runs from the conserved cysteine through the conserved F or W. Fields, in order: CDR3 DNA, CDR3 protein, D gene, J gene, V gene, clone size. The D gene is left open where the match is weak. Part of the rows lack a size; the others show once, few, many or a class for expanded clones.

CDR3nt: TGTGCCAGCAGCTTAGGGAGGGTCACTGAAGCTTTCTTT
CDR3aa: CASSLGRVTEAFF
d_gene: -
j_gene: TRBJ1-1
v_gene: TRBV7-2
abundance: -

CDR3nt: TGTGCCAGCTCATCTCGGGACTTGTTATACAATGAGCAGTTCTTC
CDR3aa: CASSSRDLLYNEQFF
d_gene: -
j_gene: TRBJ2-1
v_gene: TRBV18
abundance: -

CDR3nt: TGTGCCAGCACCGAGGGGACTGGACCCGGGGAGCTGTTTTTT
CDR3aa: CASTEGTGPGELFF
d_gene: -
j_gene: TRBJ2-2
v_gene: TRBV7-2
abundance: -

CDR3nt: TGCAGCGTTCAGGGAACAGATACGCAGTATTTT
CDR3aa: CSVQGTDTQYF
d_gene: -
j_gene: TRBJ2-3
v_gene: TRBV29-1
abundance: many

CDR3nt: TGCAGTGCTAGTGGTGGACTAGCGGGAATCTACGAGCAGTACTTC
CDR3aa: CSASGGLAGIYEQYF
d_gene: TRBD2
j_gene: TRBJ2-7
v_gene: TRBV20-1
abundance: few

CDR3nt: TGTGCCAGCAGCCCCAGACCGCGGGACAGCCCCTTTGGGGCTTACAATGAGCAGTTCTTC
CDR3aa: CASSPRPRDSPFGAYNEQFF
d_gene: -
j_gene: TRBJ2-1
v_gene: TRBV7-6
abundance: many

CDR3nt: TGCGCCAGCAGCCGTTTCGGGACAGGGGGACCCTACGAGCAGTACTTC
CDR3aa: CASSRFGTGGPYEQYF
d_gene: TRBD1
j_gene: TRBJ2-7
v_gene: TRBV5-1
abundance: few

CDR3nt: TGCAGTGCTACCTCCCTGGAACTAGCGGGCCGCACAGATACGCAGTATTTT
CDR3aa: CSATSLELAGRTDTQYF
d_gene: TRBD2
j_gene: TRBJ2-3
v_gene: TRBV20-1
abundance: few

CDR3nt: TGTGCCAGTACCGAAGAGAGTAACACCGGGGAGCTGTTTTTT
CDR3aa: CASTEESNTGELFF
d_gene: -
j_gene: TRBJ2-2
v_gene: TRBV19
abundance: -

CDR3nt: TGTGCCTGGAGTAGCCAGGGTACCTACGAGCAGTACTTC
CDR3aa: CAWSSQGTYEQYF
d_gene: -
j_gene: TRBJ2-7
v_gene: TRBV30
abundance: -

CDR3nt: TGCAGTGCTAGCTTCGTAGCCTACTACAATGAGCAGTTCTTC
CDR3aa: CSASFVAYYNEQFF
d_gene: -
j_gene: TRBJ2-1
v_gene: TRBV20-1
abundance: few

CDR3nt: TGTGCCAGCAAAGGGCAGGCGGGGATGAACACTGAAGCTTTCTTT
CDR3aa: CASKGQAGMNTEAFF
d_gene: -
j_gene: TRBJ1-1
v_gene: TRBV12-3/TRBV12-4
abundance: few

CDR3nt: TGTGCCAGCAGGCCGGGACAGGGGCGTCTCTCTGGAAACACCATATATTTT
CDR3aa: CASRPGQGRLSGNTIYF
d_gene: TRBD1
j_gene: TRBJ1-3
v_gene: TRBV7-8
abundance: -

CDR3nt: TGCAGCGTTGGGGCTAGCGGGGTGTATACGCAGTATTTT
CDR3aa: CSVGASGVYTQYF
d_gene: TRBD2
j_gene: TRBJ2-3
v_gene: TRBV29-1
abundance: -

CDR3nt: TGTGTCAGCAGCTTTACTAGCGGGGTTCACGACGAGCAGTACTTC
CDR3aa: CVSSFTSGVHDEQYF
d_gene: TRBD2
j_gene: TRBJ2-7
v_gene: TRBV4-2
abundance: once

CDR3nt: TGTGCCAGCAGTTTGTCACCGGGACAAGGGTCTGAAAAACTGTTTTTT
CDR3aa: CASSLSPGQGSEKLFF
d_gene: -
j_gene: TRBJ1-4
v_gene: TRBV12-3/TRBV12-4
abundance: many

CDR3nt: TGTGCCAGCAGTTTACGTTTGTGGGGAGAGGTAAAGGAGCAGTTCTTC
CDR3aa: CASSLRLWGEVKEQFF
d_gene: -
j_gene: TRBJ2-1
v_gene: TRBV27
abundance: -

CDR3nt: TGCGCCAGCAGCGTTGGGACTAGCAAAACCTTGAGGGAGCAGTACTTC
CDR3aa: CASSVGTSKTLREQYF
d_gene: TRBD2
j_gene: TRBJ2-7
v_gene: TRBV5-1
abundance: many

CDR3nt: TGCGCCAGCAGCCAAGCTCTAGCGTCATGGGGAGAGACCCAGTACTTC
CDR3aa: CASSQALASWGETQYF
d_gene: -
j_gene: TRBJ2-5
v_gene: TRBV4-1
abundance: -

CDR3nt: TGTGCCAGCAGCTTAGGGGGAGCGACCTTCGGGGAGACCCAGTACTTC
CDR3aa: CASSLGGATFGETQYF
d_gene: -
j_gene: TRBJ2-5
v_gene: TRBV11-2
abundance: -

CDR3nt: TGTGCCAGCAGTCCCGGGACAGGGGTCGTCGGGGAGCTGTTTTTT
CDR3aa: CASSPGTGVVGELFF
d_gene: TRBD1
j_gene: TRBJ2-2
v_gene: TRBV12-3/TRBV12-4
abundance: -

CDR3nt: TGTGCCAGCAGCGTAGATGGCGGCCCCTACGAGCAGTACTTC
CDR3aa: CASSVDGGPYEQYF
d_gene: -
j_gene: TRBJ2-7
v_gene: TRBV9
abundance: few

CDR3nt: TGTGCCAGCAGTGATCGGCCTAGCGGGGTCGCTAGCACAGATACGCAGTATTTT
CDR3aa: CASSDRPSGVASTDTQYF
d_gene: TRBD2
j_gene: TRBJ2-3
v_gene: TRBV6-1
abundance: -

CDR3nt: TGTGCCAGCAGTTATCGGGGCATTAAAGCCGGGGAGCTGTTTTTT
CDR3aa: CASSYRGIKAGELFF
d_gene: -
j_gene: TRBJ2-2
v_gene: TRBV6-5
abundance: few

CDR3nt: TGTGCCAGCAGCTCGCGACCGAGAACGAACACTGAAGCTTTCTTT
CDR3aa: CASSSRPRTNTEAFF
d_gene: -
j_gene: TRBJ1-1
v_gene: TRBV5-6
abundance: -

CDR3nt: TGTGCCAGCTCACCGGGACTAGCGGGTCTCCCAAACACCGGGGAGCTGTTTTTT
CDR3aa: CASSPGLAGLPNTGELFF
d_gene: TRBD2
j_gene: TRBJ2-2
v_gene: TRBV18
abundance: few

CDR3nt: TGCAGCGTCCTGACAGGGGATGTGACCCAGTACTTC
CDR3aa: CSVLTGDVTQYF
d_gene: TRBD1
j_gene: TRBJ2-5
v_gene: TRBV29-1
abundance: -

CDR3nt: TGTGCTAGCAGCCCCGAAAGGGGAGGGGGTCTCCAAGAGACCCAGTACTTC
CDR3aa: CASSPERGGGLQETQYF
d_gene: -
j_gene: TRBJ2-5
v_gene: TRBV7-7
abundance: many

CDR3nt: TGCGCCAGCAGCCAAGATCAAACTAGCGGGAGGGCCGTGGCTGGGGCCAACGTCCTGACTTTC
CDR3aa: CASSQDQTSGRAVAGANVLTF
d_gene: TRBD2
j_gene: TRBJ2-6
v_gene: TRBV4-1
abundance: few

CDR3nt: TGTGCCAGCAGCTCCCCTTGGGACAGGGAATTAACTGGAAACACCATATATTTT
CDR3aa: CASSSPWDRELTGNTIYF
d_gene: TRBD1
j_gene: TRBJ1-3
v_gene: TRBV7-8
abundance: -

CDR3nt: TGTGCCAGCAGTTTTCGGGGTCGTTTAGTCGATGGCTACACCTTC
CDR3aa: CASSFRGRLVDGYTF
d_gene: -
j_gene: TRBJ1-2
v_gene: TRBV12-3/TRBV12-4
abundance: -

CDR3nt: TGCAGTGCTAGAGTGGGACTAGCGGGAATTTTCGATGAGCAGTTCTTC
CDR3aa: CSARVGLAGIFDEQFF
d_gene: TRBD2
j_gene: TRBJ2-1
v_gene: TRBV20-1
abundance: many

CDR3nt: TGTGCCAGCAGTTGGGCTAGATACAATGAGCAGTTCTTC
CDR3aa: CASSWARYNEQFF
d_gene: -
j_gene: TRBJ2-1
v_gene: TRBV12-3/TRBV12-4
abundance: -

CDR3nt: TGCAGCGTTGAAGATGGATTCTCTGGGGCCAACGTCCTGACTTTC
CDR3aa: CSVEDGFSGANVLTF
d_gene: -
j_gene: TRBJ2-6
v_gene: TRBV29-1
abundance: few

CDR3nt: TGTGCCATCAGCGATTGGGAAATTAGCGGGAGGAAGGGGTCAGATACGCAGTATTTT
CDR3aa: CAISDWEISGRKGSDTQYF
d_gene: TRBD2
j_gene: TRBJ2-3
v_gene: TRBV10-3
abundance: -

CDR3nt: TGTGCCAGCAGCTTGAACAGGGGGGGAGGTGGAGAGACCCAGTACTTC
CDR3aa: CASSLNRGGGGETQYF
d_gene: -
j_gene: TRBJ2-5
v_gene: TRBV7-2
abundance: few

CDR3nt: TGTGCCAGCTCGCCGGGACTAATGAACACCGGGGAGCTGTTTTTT
CDR3aa: CASSPGLMNTGELFF
d_gene: TRBD2
j_gene: TRBJ2-2
v_gene: TRBV18
abundance: -

CDR3nt: TGTGCCAGCAGCTTAGTATGGGGACTAGCGGGAGACAGAGAGACCCAGTACTTC
CDR3aa: CASSLVWGLAGDRETQYF
d_gene: TRBD2
j_gene: TRBJ2-5
v_gene: TRBV11-2
abundance: -

CDR3nt: TGCGCCAGCAGCTTGGAGGGGACAGGGTGGGATGAGCAGTTCTTC
CDR3aa: CASSLEGTGWDEQFF
d_gene: TRBD1
j_gene: TRBJ2-1
v_gene: TRBV5-1
abundance: many

CDR3nt: TGCGCCAGCAGGGAAGCGGGAGTGGCGGCCAAAAACATTCAGTACTTC
CDR3aa: CASREAGVAAKNIQYF
d_gene: TRBD2
j_gene: TRBJ2-4
v_gene: TRBV5-1
abundance: -

CDR3nt: TGTGCCAGCAGCCTTTACAGGGACTCCTACAATGAGCAGTTCTTC
CDR3aa: CASSLYRDSYNEQFF
d_gene: -
j_gene: TRBJ2-1
v_gene: TRBV7-3
abundance: -

CDR3nt: TGTGCCACGAGCGATTACCTCTCCTACAATGAGCAGTTCTTC
CDR3aa: CATSDYLSYNEQFF
d_gene: -
j_gene: TRBJ2-1
v_gene: TRBV10-3
abundance: few

CDR3nt: TGTGCCAGCAGTTTACTGACTAGCTCCAATGAGCAGTTCTTC
CDR3aa: CASSLLTSSNEQFF
d_gene: TRBD2
j_gene: TRBJ2-1
v_gene: TRBV12-3/TRBV12-4
abundance: many

CDR3nt: TGTGCCAGCAGTTCCCGACGGAGGGGAGAGACCCAGTACTTC
CDR3aa: CASSSRRRGETQYF
d_gene: -
j_gene: TRBJ2-5
v_gene: TRBV27
abundance: many

CDR3nt: TGCGCCAGCAGCCAAGATATTCGGGGATGGGATAGCAATCAGCCCCAGCATTTT
CDR3aa: CASSQDIRGWDSNQPQHF
d_gene: -
j_gene: TRBJ1-5
v_gene: TRBV4-1
abundance: -

CDR3nt: TGTGCCAGCAGTTACGTGACAGGCTCCATGAACACTGAAGCTTTCTTT
CDR3aa: CASSYVTGSMNTEAFF
d_gene: -
j_gene: TRBJ1-1
v_gene: TRBV6-5
abundance: -